Included here is one T cell receptor (beta chain) sequence, with context. Its specificity is unknown. The CDR3 loop spans 16 amino acids. CDR1 is SEHNR and CDR2 is FQNEAQ in the germline V gene (reference sequence). V dropped 5 bases and J dropped 4 bases, with 20 bases sitting between them. The method was immunoSEQ multiplex PCR; TCRdb's version includes in-frame clones alone and lacks a portion of them. Altogether approximately 110,000 clones are present, over 60% being singletons, with the ten largest covering 4.5% to 5.5%. This entry comes from a study of PD-1 blockade in mismatch repair-deficient tumors. Study-wide background: Enrolled about 2012-2016, patients had progressing, pretreated mismatch repair-deficient cancers of 12 types.

Every patient had mismatch repair deficiency by PCR or immunohistochemistry. General study results and limits: Rapid post-treatment expansion, then contraction, generally preceding radiologic response, marked tumor-resident clones.

The chain couples TRBV7-9 to TRBJ2-5; perhaps TRBD2 as D (6 bases). This receptor was taken from an adult with mismatch repair-deficient cancer. This material consisted of peripheral blood, taken approximately 64 weeks after starting pembrolizumab. CDR3 sequence: CASSPTLGGGVETQYF. Written as DNA, the CDR3 is TGTGCCAGCAGCCCTACTTTGGGGGGAGGAGTAGAGACCCAGTACTTC.